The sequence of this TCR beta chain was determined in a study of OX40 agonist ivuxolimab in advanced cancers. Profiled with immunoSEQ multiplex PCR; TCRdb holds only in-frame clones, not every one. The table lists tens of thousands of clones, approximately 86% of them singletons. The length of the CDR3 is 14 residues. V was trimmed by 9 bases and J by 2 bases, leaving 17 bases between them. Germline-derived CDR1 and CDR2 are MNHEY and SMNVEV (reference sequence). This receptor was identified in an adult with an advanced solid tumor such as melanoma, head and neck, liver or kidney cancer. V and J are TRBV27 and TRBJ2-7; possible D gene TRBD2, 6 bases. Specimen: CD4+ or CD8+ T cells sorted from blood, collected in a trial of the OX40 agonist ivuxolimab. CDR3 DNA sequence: TGTGCCAGTAGGGACTCCCTAAAGCCCTACGAGCAGTACTTC. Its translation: CASRDSLKPYEQYF.